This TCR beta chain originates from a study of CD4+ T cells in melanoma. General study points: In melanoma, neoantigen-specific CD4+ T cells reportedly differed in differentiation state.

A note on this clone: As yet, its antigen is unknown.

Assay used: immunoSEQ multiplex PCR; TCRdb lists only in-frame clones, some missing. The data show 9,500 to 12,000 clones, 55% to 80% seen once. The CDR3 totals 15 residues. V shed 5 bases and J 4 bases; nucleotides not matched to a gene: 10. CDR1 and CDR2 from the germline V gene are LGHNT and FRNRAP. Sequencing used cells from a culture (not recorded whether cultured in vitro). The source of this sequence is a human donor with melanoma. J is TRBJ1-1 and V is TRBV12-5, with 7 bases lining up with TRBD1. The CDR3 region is CASGPRRGPSTEAFF. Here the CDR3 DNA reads TGTGCTAGTGGTCCCCGTAGGGGGCCTAGCACTGAAGCTTTCTTT.